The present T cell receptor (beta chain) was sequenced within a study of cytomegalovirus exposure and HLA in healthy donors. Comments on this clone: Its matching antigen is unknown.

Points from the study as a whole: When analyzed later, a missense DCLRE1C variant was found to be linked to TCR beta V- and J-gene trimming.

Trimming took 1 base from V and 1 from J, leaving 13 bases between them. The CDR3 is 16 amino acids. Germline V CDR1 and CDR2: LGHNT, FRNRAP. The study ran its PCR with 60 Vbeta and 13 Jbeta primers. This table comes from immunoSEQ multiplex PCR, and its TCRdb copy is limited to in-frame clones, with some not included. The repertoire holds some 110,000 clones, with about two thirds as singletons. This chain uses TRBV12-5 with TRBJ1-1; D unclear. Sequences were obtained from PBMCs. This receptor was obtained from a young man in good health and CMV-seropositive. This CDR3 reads CASGLDSGRGNTEAFF. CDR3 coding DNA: TGTGCTAGTGGTTTGGACAGCGGACGGGGGAACACTGAAGCTTTCTTT.